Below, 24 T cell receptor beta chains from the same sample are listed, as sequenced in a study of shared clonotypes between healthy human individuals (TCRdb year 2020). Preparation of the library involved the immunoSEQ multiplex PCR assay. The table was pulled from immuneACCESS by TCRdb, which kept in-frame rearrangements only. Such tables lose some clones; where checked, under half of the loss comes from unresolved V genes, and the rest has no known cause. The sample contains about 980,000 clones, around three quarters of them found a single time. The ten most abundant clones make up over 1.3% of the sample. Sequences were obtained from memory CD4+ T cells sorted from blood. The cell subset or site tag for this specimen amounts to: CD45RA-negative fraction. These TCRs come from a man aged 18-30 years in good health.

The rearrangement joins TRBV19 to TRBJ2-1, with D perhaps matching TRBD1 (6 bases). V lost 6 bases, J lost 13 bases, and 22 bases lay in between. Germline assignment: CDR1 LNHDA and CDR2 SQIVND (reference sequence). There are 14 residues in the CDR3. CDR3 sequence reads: CASRETGLVGPQFF. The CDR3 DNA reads TGTGCCAGTAGGGAGACAGGTTTAGTCGGACCTCAGTTCTTC.

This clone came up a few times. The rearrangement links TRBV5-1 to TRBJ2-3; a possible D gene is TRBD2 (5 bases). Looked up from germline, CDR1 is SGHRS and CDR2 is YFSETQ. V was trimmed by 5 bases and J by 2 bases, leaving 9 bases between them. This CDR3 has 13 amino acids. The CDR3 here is CASRERTTDTQYF. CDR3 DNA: TGCGCCAGCAGGGAGCGGACCACAGATACGCAGTATTTT.

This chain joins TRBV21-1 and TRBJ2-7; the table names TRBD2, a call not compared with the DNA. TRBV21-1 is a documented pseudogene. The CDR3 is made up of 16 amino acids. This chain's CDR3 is CASSRGLAGDTYEQYF. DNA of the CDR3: TGTGCCAGCAGCAGGGGACTAGCGGGAGACACCTACGAGCAGTACTTC.

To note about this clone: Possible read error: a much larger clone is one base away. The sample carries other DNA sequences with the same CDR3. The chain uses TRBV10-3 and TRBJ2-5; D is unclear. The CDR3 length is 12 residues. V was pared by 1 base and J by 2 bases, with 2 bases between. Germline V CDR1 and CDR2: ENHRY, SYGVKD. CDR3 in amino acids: CAISEFQETQYF. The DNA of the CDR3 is TGTGCCATCAGTGAGTTTCAAGAGACCCAGTACTTC.

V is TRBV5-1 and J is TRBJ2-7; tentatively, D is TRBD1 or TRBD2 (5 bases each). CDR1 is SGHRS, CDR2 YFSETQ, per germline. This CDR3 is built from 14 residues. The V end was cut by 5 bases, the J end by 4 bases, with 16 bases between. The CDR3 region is CASRGPQSLYEQYF. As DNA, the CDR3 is TGCGCCAGCAGGGGACCCCAATCCCTTTACGAGCAGTACTTC.

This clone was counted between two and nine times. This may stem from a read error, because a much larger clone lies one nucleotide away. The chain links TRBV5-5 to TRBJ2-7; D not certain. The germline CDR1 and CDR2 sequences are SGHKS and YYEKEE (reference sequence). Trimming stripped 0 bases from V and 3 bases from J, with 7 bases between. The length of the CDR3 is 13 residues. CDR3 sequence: CASSLGQFYEQYF. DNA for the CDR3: TGTGCCAGCAGCTTGGGACAATTCTACGAGCAGTACTTC.

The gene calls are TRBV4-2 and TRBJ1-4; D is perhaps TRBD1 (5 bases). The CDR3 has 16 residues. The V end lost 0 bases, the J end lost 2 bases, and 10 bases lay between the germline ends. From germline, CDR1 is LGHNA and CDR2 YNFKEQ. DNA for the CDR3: TGTGCCAGCAGCCAAGATTATGGGGGGACTAATGAAAAACTGTTTTTT. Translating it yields CASSQDYGGTNEKLFF.

DNA of the CDR3: TGTGCCAGCAGCCCTGACGGTCCTAATGAAAAACTGTTTTTT. It codes for CASSPDGPNEKLFF. The chain joins TRBV7-9 to TRBJ1-4, with D uncertain. With 5 bases removed from V and 3 bases from J, the gap between germline ends came to 10 bases. The CDR3 covers 14 residues. Germline lookup yields CDR1 SEHNR and CDR2 FQNEAQ (reference sequence).

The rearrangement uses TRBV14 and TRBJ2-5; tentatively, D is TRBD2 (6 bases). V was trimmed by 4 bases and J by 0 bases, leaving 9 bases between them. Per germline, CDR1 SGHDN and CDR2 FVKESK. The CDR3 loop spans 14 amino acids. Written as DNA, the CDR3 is TGTGCCAGCAGCCGTAGACTAGACCAAGAGACCCAGTACTTC. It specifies CASSRRLDQETQYF.

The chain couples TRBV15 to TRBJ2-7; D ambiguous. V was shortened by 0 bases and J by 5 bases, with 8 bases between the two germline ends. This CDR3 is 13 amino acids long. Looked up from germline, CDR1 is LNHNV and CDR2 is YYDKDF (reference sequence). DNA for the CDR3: TGTGCCACCAGCAGAGATCGATCGGACGAGCAGTACTTC. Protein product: CATSRDRSDEQYF.

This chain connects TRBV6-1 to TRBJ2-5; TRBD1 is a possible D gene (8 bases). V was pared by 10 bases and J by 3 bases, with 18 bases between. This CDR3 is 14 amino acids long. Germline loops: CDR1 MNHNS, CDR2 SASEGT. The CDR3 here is CANHRGGFEETQYF. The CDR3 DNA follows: TGTGCCAACCACAGGGGGGGTTTTGAAGAGACCCAGTACTTC.

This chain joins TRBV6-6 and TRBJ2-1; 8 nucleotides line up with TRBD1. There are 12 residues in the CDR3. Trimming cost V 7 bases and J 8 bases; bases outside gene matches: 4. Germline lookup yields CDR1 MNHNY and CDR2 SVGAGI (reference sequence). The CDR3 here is CASTGQGYEQFF. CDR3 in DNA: TGTGCCAGCACCGGACAGGGCTATGAGCAGTTCTTC.

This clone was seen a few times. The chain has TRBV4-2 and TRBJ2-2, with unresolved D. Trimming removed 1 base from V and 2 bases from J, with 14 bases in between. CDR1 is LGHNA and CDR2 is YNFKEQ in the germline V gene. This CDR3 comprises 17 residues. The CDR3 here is CASSQGSSVANTGELFF. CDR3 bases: TGTGCCAGCAGCCAAGGAAGCTCAGTGGCTAACACCGGGGAGCTGTTTTTT.

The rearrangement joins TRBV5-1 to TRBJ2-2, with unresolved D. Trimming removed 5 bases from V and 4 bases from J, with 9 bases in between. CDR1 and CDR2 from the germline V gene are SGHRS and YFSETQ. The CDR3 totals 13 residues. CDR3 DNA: TGCGCCAGCAGGCTAGACACCACCGGGGAGCTGTTTTTT. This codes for CASRLDTTGELFF.

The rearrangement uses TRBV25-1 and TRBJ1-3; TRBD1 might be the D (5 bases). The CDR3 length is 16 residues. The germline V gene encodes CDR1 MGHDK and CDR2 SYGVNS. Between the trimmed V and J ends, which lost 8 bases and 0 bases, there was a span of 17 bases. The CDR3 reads CASERGSGYSGNTIYF. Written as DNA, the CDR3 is TGTGCCAGCGAAAGGGGTTCGGGGTACTCTGGAAACACCATATATTTT.

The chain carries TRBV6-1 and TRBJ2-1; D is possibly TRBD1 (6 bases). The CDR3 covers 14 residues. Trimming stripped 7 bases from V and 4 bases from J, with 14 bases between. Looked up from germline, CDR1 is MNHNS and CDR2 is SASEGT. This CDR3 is CASKWTAPYNEQFF. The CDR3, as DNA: TGTGCCAGCAAGTGGACAGCACCGTACAATGAGCAGTTCTTC.

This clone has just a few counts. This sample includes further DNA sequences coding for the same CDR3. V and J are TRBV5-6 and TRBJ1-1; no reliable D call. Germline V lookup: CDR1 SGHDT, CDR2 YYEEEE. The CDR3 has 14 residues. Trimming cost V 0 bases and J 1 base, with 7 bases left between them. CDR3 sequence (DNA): TGTGCCAGCAGCTTGGGACACAAGAACACTGAAGCTTTCTTT. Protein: CASSLGHKNTEAFF.

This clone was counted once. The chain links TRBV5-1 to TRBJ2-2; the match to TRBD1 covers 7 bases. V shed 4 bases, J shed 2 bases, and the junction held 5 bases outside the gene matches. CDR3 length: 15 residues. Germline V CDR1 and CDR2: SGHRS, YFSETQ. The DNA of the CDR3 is TGCGCCAGCAGCAAGGGACAGATTAACACCGGGGAGCTGTTTTTT. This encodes CASSKGQINTGELFF.

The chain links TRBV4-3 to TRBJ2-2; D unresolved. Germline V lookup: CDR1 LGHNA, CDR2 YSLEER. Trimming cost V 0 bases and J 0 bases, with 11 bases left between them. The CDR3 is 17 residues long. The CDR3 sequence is CASSQDYPNSNTGELFF. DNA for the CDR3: TGCGCCAGCAGCCAAGATTACCCAAATTCGAACACCGGGGAGCTGTTTTTT.

The CDR3 region has the DNA TGTGCCAGCCGCCCGGACGAGGACAATGAGCAGTTCTTC. Its protein is CASRPDEDNEQFF. V and J are TRBV2 and TRBJ2-1; D unclear. V shed 8 bases and J shed 5 bases, with 13 bases lying between them. The CDR3 loop spans 13 amino acids. The germline gives CDR1 SNHLY, CDR2 FYNNEI.

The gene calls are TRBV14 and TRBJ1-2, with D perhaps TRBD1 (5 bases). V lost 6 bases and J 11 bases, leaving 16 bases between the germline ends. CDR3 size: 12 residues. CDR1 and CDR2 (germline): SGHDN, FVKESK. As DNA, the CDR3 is TGTGCCAGCAGTCCGGGACTAAGTCGATACACCTTC. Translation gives CASSPGLSRYTF.

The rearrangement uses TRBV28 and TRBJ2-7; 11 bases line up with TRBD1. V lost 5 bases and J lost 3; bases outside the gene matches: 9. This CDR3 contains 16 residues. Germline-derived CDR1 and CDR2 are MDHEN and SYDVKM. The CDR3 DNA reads TGTGCCAGCAGTCCTACGGGACAGGGGGTTTTCTACGAGCAGTACTTC. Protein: CASSPTGQGVFYEQYF.

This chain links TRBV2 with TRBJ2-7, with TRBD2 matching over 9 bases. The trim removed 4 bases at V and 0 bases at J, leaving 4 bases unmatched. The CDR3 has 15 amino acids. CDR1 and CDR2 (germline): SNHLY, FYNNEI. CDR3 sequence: CASSGNSGSSYEQYF. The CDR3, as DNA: TGTGCCAGCAGTGGTAATAGCGGGAGCTCCTACGAGCAGTACTTC.

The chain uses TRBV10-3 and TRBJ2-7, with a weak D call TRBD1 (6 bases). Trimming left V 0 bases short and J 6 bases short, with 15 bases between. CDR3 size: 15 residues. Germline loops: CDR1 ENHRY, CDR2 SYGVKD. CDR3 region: CAISESGRGVSEQYF. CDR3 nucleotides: TGTGCCATCAGTGAGTCGGGCAGGGGCGTTTCCGAGCAGTACTTC.